The 12 T cell receptor beta chains given below trace back to one sample, sequenced in a study of CD8+ T cells in alopecia areata. Once RNA had been extracted, it was reverse transcribed into cDNA to act as the sequencing template. Only in-frame clones appear in the TCRdb table, and some are missing; sequencing was by immunoSEQ multiplex PCR. This sample has 250,000 or so clones, with less than 80% found just once. Sequencing was performed on CD4+ T cells sorted from blood, taken at week 0. These receptors all stem from a human donor with alopecia areata.

The chain combines TRBV29-1 with TRBJ1-5; the match to TRBD1 covers 11 bases. CDR3 length: 13 residues. J gave up 7 bases and V 6 bases, and 5 bases lay outside the gene matches. Germline values: CDR1 SQVTM, CDR2 ANQGSEA. The CDR3 spells CSVGDRGSQPQHF. For the CDR3, the DNA is TGCAGCGTGGGGGACAGGGGGAGCCAGCCCCAGCATTTT.

The chain employs TRBV29-1 and TRBJ2-1; D not resolved. Germline CDR1 SQVTM, CDR2 ANQGSEA. The V end lost 4 bases, the J end lost 6 bases, and 7 bases lay between the germline ends. CDR3 length: 11 amino acids. The CDR3, as DNA: TGCAGCGTTGGATGGGGCAATGAGCAGTTCTTC. Translated: CSVGWGNEQFF.

V gene TRBV4-2 combines with J gene TRBJ1-5, with a tentative D call TRBD1 (6 bases). Trimming stripped 4 bases from V and 5 bases from J, with 12 bases between. The CDR3 loop spans 14 amino acids. CDR1 and CDR2 (germline): LGHNA, YNFKEQ. The CDR3: CASSRTGSDQPQHF. Here the CDR3 DNA reads TGTGCCAGCAGCCGCACAGGGTCGGATCAGCCCCAGCATTTT.

This clone was seen a few times. The CDR3 coding sequence is TGTGCCTGGTCGGACGTTCACTCTGGAAACACCATATATTTT. Its protein product is CAWSDVHSGNTIYF. The V gene is TRBV30, the J gene TRBJ1-3; unclear D gene. The CDR3 covers 14 residues. CDR1 is GTSNPN and CDR2 is SVGIG in the germline V gene (reference sequence). Trimming cost V 5 bases and J 0 bases, with 11 bases left between them.

This clone was detected only once. The rearrangement joins TRBV30 to TRBJ2-5, with D perhaps given as TRBD1 or TRBD2 (5 bases each). Germline V gene sequence: CDR1 GTSNPN, CDR2 SVGIG (reference sequence). This CDR3 comprises 13 residues. With 0 bases removed from V and 7 bases from J, the gap between germline ends came to 12 bases. The CDR3 bases are TGTGCCTGGAGTGTAAAAGGTGGGGGGACCCAGTACTTC. Protein: CAWSVKGGGTQYF.

The chain uses TRBV2 and TRBJ1-1, with D unresolved. Trimming shortened V by 6 bases and J by 1 base, and 9 bases separated the two germline ends. Germline assignment: CDR1 SNHLY and CDR2 FYNNEI. CDR3 length: 13 amino acids. Written as DNA, the CDR3 is TGTGCCAGCAGCATTAGAAGGAACACTGAAGCTTTCTTT. As protein: CASSIRRNTEAFF. The variable domain in full, completed from reference TRBV2 and TRBJ1-1, reads EPEVTQTPSHQVTQMGQEVILRCVPISNHLYFYWYRQILGQKVEFLVSFYNNEISEKSEIFDDQFSVERPDGSNFTLKIRSTKLEDSAMYFCASSIRRNTEAFFGQGTRLTVV.

This clone was picked up many times. The chain carries TRBV15 and TRBJ1-1; D ambiguous. Trimming took 1 base from V and 6 from J, leaving 12 bases between them. CDR3 length equals 14 residues. Germline values: CDR1 LNHNV, CDR2 YYDKDF (reference sequence). The CDR3 spells CATSRVRRESEAFF. CDR3 coding DNA: TGTGCCACCAGCAGAGTGCGGAGAGAATCTGAAGCTTTCTTT.

The gene calls are TRBV7-9 and TRBJ2-5, with unresolved D. Germline V gives CDR1 SEHNR, CDR2 FQNEAQ (reference sequence). V lost 0 bases, J lost 5 bases, and 7 bases lay in between. This CDR3 spans 13 amino acids. CDR3 DNA sequence: TGTGCCAGCAGCTTAGCAGGGTCCGAGACCCAGTACTTC. Translating it yields CASSLAGSETQYF.

This clone was picked up one time. The chain is built from TRBV14 and TRBJ2-7; the D gene is possibly TRBD2 (5 bases). V lost 1 base to trimming and J lost 0 bases, with 13 bases between them. The CDR3 extends over 16 amino acids. The germline CDR1 and CDR2 sequences are SGHDN and FVKESK. CDR3 amino acids: CASSQVGGRSSYEQYF. The CDR3 DNA follows: TGTGCCAGCAGCCAAGTTGGAGGCCGCAGCTCCTACGAGCAGTACTTC.

The chain has TRBV27 and TRBJ1-5; perhaps TRBD1 as D (5 bases). The ends were cut back, 4 bases at V and 1 base at J, with 14 bases in the middle. CDR1 MNHEY and CDR2 SMNVEV come from the germline V gene (reference sequence). The CDR3 consists of 16 residues. The CDR3 DNA is TGTGCCAGCAGTTCTCGGACATATTCCAGCAATCAGCCCCAGCATTTT. Its translation is CASSSRTYSSNQPQHF.

The sample holds one count of this clone. As DNA, the CDR3 is TGTGCCAGCAGTTACTCCGCGGGGATCATCTATGGCTACACCTTC. Translation gives CASSYSAGIIYGYTF. The chain combines TRBV6-5 with TRBJ1-2; no clear D. This CDR3 is built from 15 residues. CDR1 MNHEY and CDR2 SVGAGI come from the germline V gene. Trimming shortened V by 0 bases and J by 4 bases, and 12 bases separated the two germline ends.

The chain recombines TRBV29-1 with TRBJ2-3; 9 nucleotides align to TRBD1. Trimming took 6 bases from V and 7 from J; bases not matched to a gene: 14. This CDR3 region has 15 residues. CDR1 and CDR2 from the germline V gene are SQVTM and ANQGSEA. The CDR3 loop reads CSVGPGTGNTNTQYF. The CDR3 nucleotides read TGCAGCGTGGGTCCCGGGACAGGGAATACGAATACGCAGTATTTT.